The rows below give T cell receptor beta chains drawn from one sample of a study of response to subunit inactivated influenza vaccine. TCRdb analysed the RT-PCR reads with MiXCR anew, one entry per CDR3 protein. The profile shows under 550,000 distinct CDR3 sequences, 6% to 9% of them singletons. The input for sequencing was PBMCs from blood, taken roughly 24 months after vaccination. The receptors were sampled from a man aged 50 to 75 who received an inactivated influenza vaccine. The CDR3 runs from the conserved cysteine through the conserved F or W. A D gene is named only where the DNA matches it firmly. Clone size, where shown, is once, few, many, or a class for clones that have expanded.

V,J,D,size,CDR3,DNA
TRBV20-1,TRBJ2-6,TRBD2,few,CSAIRGGSFSGANVLTF,TGCAGTGCTATCCGGGGGGGATCCTTCTCTGGGGCCAACGTCCTGACTTTC
TRBV20-1,TRBJ2-4,TRBD1,few,CSASYVGQISAKNIQYF,TGCAGTGCTAGCTATGTGGGACAGATATCAGCCAAAAACATTCAGTACTTC
TRBV7-8,TRBJ2-1,TRBD2,many,CASSLGGPGLALNEQFF,TGTGCCAGCAGCTTAGGGGGACCGGGACTAGCGTTAAATGAGCAGTTCTTC
TRBV7-2,TRBJ1-2,TRBD1,few,CASSLNRGNRGYTF,TGTGCCAGCAGCTTAAACAGGGGGAATCGTGGCTACACCTTC
TRBV29-1,TRBJ2-5,.,.,CSVEGEAGTQETQYF,TGCAGCGTTGAAGGGGAGGCGGGCACGCAAGAGACCCAGTACTTC
TRBV4-3,TRBJ2-7,.,.,CASSQGRASPYEQYF,TGCGCCAGCAGCCAAGGGAGAGCGTCGCCCTACGAGCAGTACTTC
TRBV5-5,TRBJ1-2,TRBD1,.,CASSALQGPGYGYTF,TGTGCCAGCAGCGCCTTACAGGGGCCTGGCTATGGCTACACCTTC
TRBV15,TRBJ1-4,.,few,CATSGPEGSFEKLFF,TGTGCCACCAGCGGCCCCGAGGGGAGTTTTGAAAAACTGTTTTTT
TRBV7-9,TRBJ1-5,.,many,CASSLGRGYNQPQHF,TGTGCCAGCAGCTTGGGACGAGGTTACAATCAGCCCCAGCATTTT
TRBV20-1,TRBJ2-3,TRBD1,.,CSARDIEQGNTDTQYF,TGCAGTGCTAGAGATATTGAACAGGGGAACACAGATACGCAGTATTTT
TRBV7-8,TRBJ2-3,.,.,CASSLAHKDTQYF,TGTGCCAGCAGCTTAGCTCACAAGGATACGCAGTATTTT
TRBV10-3,TRBJ2-1,TRBD1,many,CATTRDRVLNEQFF,TGTGCCACCACCAGGGACAGGGTTCTCAATGAGCAGTTCTTC
TRBV5-1,TRBJ2-1,TRBD1,.,CASSWAGTGADEQFF,TGCGCCAGCAGCTGGGCGGGGACAGGGGCCGATGAGCAGTTCTTC
TRBV7-8,TRBJ2-5,TRBD2,few,CASSLARLAGPGAQYF,TGTGCCAGCAGCTTAGCGAGGCTAGCGGGGCCCGGGGCCCAGTACTTC
TRBV4-1,TRBJ1-5,.,.,CASSLHFSNQPQHF,TGCGCCAGCAGCCTACACTTTAGCAATCAGCCCCAGCATTTT
TRBV9,TRBJ2-5,TRBD2,.,CASSAGGTSGYQETQYF,TGTGCCAGCAGCGCCGGGGGGACTAGCGGTTATCAAGAGACCCAGTACTTC